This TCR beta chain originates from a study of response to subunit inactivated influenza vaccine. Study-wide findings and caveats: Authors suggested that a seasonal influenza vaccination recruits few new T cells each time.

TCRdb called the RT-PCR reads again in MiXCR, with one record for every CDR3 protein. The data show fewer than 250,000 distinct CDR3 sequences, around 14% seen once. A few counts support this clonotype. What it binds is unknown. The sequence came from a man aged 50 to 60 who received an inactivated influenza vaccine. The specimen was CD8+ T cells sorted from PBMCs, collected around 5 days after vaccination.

Here the CDR3 DNA reads TGCGCCAGCAGCCCCTGGACAGATCAAGAGACCCAGTACTTC. This translates into CASSPWTDQETQYF. J is TRBJ2-5 and V is TRBV5-1, with D tentatively TRBD1 (6 bases). The CDR3 contains 14 residues. V lost 4 bases to trimming and J lost 2 bases, with 12 bases between them. Germline values: CDR1 SGHRS, CDR2 YFSETQ.